This T cell receptor beta chain was sequenced during a study of graft-versus-host responses after intestinal transplantation. Study-level background: Each recipient received anti-thymocyte globulin induction, then tacrolimus and steroids for approximately three years. Study conclusions and caveats: Those patients showing graft-donor T cell macrochimerism displayed high graft-versus-host to host-versus-graft clonal ratios in allografts. Recipient marrow harbored GvH clones, some of which surfaced first in ileum or blood. Early post-transplant HvG declines tracked with peak circulating GvH clone levels.

This CDR3 has 16 residues. The V gene's germline CDR1 is MDHEN and CDR2 SYDVKM. Trimming pared 6 bases from V and 1 base from J, leaving 16 bases between. TCRdb keeps only in-frame clones here, not all; method: immunoSEQ multiplex PCR. The sample records around 100,000 clones, roughly 89% being singletons. Points on this clone: Its antigen is as yet unknown.

The sequencing here drew on unstimulated CD4+ T cells sorted from spleen or lymph node cells, taken before transplant. The rearrangement links TRBV28 to TRBJ1-5; a possible D gene is TRBD1 (5 bases). This receptor was taken from a human donor who was the organ donor for an intestinal transplant. The CDR3 sequence: CASSPQGRGSNQPQHF. CDR3 sequence (DNA): TGTGCCAGCAGCCCCCAAGGGCGGGGGAGCAATCAGCCCCAGCATTTT.